Following are 4 T cell receptor beta chains from one sample sequenced in a study of OX40 agonist ivuxolimab in advanced cancers. TCRdb's copy holds only in-frame clones and misses some; the assay was immunoSEQ multiplex PCR. The data hold tens of thousands of clones, with around 77% observed a single time. The sample consisted of CD4+ or CD8+ T cells sorted from blood, taken in a trial of the OX40 agonist ivuxolimab. The receptors shown here come from an adult with an advanced solid tumor such as melanoma, head and neck, liver or kidney cancer.

The sample holds one count of this clone. V and J are TRBV28 and TRBJ1-2, with 8 bases fitting TRBD1. This CDR3 contains 14 residues. V lost 5 bases to trimming and J lost 8 bases; unmatched junction nucleotides: 10. From germline, CDR1 is MDHEN and CDR2 SYDVKM. DNA of the CDR3: TGTGCCAGCAGTACACCAAACAGGGGGTACGGCTACACCTTC. It yields the protein CASSTPNRGYGYTF.

The chain couples TRBV7-8 to TRBJ2-7; D gene ambiguous. This CDR3 is built from 13 residues. Germline CDR1 and CDR2: SGHVS and FQNEAQ. Trimming stripped 0 bases from V and 3 bases from J, with 6 bases between. CDR3 nucleotide sequence: TGTGCCAGCAGCTTAGCGCCCGGCTACGAGCAGTACTTC. Translated: CASSLAPGYEQYF.

The chain has TRBV4-1 and TRBJ1-3, with D hard to call. This CDR3 spans 15 amino acids. CDR1 is MGHRA, CDR2 YSYEKL, per germline. Trimming took 6 bases from V and 3 from J, leaving 15 bases between them. The CDR3 region is CASSWPRTGGNTIYF. CDR3 DNA sequence: TGCGCCAGCAGTTGGCCTCGGACGGGTGGAAACACCATATATTTT.

The genes are TRBV11-2 and TRBJ2-1, with 8 bases fitting TRBD2. The V segment lost 5 bases and the J segment 2 bases; nucleotides outside the gene matches: 11. The V gene's germline CDR1 is SGHAT and CDR2 FQNNGV. The CDR3 length is 17 residues. CDR3 bases: TGTGCCAGCAGCCAGAGGGGGGCTAGCGGGCCCTACAATGAGCAGTTCTTC. It is translated as CASSQRGASGPYNEQFF.